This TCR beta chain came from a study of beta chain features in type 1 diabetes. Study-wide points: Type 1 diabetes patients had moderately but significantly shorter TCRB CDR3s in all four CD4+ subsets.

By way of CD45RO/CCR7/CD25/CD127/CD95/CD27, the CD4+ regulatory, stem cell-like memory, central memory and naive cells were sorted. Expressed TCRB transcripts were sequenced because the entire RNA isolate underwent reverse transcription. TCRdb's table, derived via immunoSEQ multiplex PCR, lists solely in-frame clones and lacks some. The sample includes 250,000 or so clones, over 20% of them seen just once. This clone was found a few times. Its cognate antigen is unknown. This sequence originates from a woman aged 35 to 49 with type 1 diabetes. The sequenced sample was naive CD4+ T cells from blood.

The CDR3 reads CASSPQGDNSPLHF. The CDR3 DNA follows: TGTGCCAGCAGCCCACAGGGAGATAATTCACCCCTCCACTTT. The gene calls are TRBV6-5 and TRBJ1-6; D may be TRBD1 (6 bases). The V end was cut by 6 bases, the J end by 5 bases, with 11 bases between. This CDR3 is built from 14 residues. Germline CDR1 is MNHEY and CDR2 is SVGAGI.